A selection of T cell receptor beta chains follows, all from one sample in a study of T cell responses to AZD1222 COVID-19 vaccine. Using immunoSEQ multiplex PCR, the repertoire was profiled, and TCRdb retains in-frame clones only, with some absent. Seen here are 99,000 or so clones, 89% observed once, and the top ten hold 40% to 55%. Material: peripheral blood, obtained 28 days after the second AZD1222 dose. The receptor source for this set is an adult who received the AZD1222 COVID-19 vaccine. Both conserved end residues are part of each CDR3. D genes are given only for firm matches. Size is omitted from some rows. Given values are once, few, many or a class for expanded clones.

j_call: TRBJ1-2
v_call: TRBV7-2
clone_size: .
d_call: .
cdr3_aa: CASSLARADYGYTF
cdr3_nt: TGTGCCAGCAGCTTAGCGCGGGCAGACTATGGCTACACCTTC

j_call: TRBJ1-3
v_call: TRBV9
clone_size: .
d_call: .
cdr3_aa: CASSPRGGTGNTIYF
cdr3_nt: TGTGCCAGCAGCCCTAGGGGGGGAACTGGAAACACCATATATTTT

j_call: TRBJ1-1
v_call: TRBV2
clone_size: .
d_call: .
cdr3_aa: CASRESGRNTEAFF
cdr3_nt: TGTGCCAGCAGAGAAAGTGGCAGAAACACTGAAGCTTTCTTT

j_call: TRBJ2-7
v_call: TRBV29-1
clone_size: .
d_call: TRBD1
cdr3_aa: CSVRDRTYEQYF
cdr3_nt: TGCAGCGTTCGGGACAGAACCTACGAGCAGTACTTC

j_call: TRBJ2-6
v_call: TRBV12-5
clone_size: .
d_call: TRBD1
cdr3_aa: CASARDSPHSGANVLTF
cdr3_nt: TGTGCTAGTGCCCGGGACAGCCCCCATAGTGGGGCCAACGTCCTGACTTTC

j_call: TRBJ1-4
v_call: TRBV30
clone_size: .
d_call: .
cdr3_aa: CAWSRRGEKLFF
cdr3_nt: TGTGCCTGGAGTCGCCGGGGCGAAAAACTGTTTTTT

j_call: TRBJ2-3
v_call: TRBV6-5
clone_size: .
d_call: TRBD1
cdr3_aa: CASRPTGSDTQYF
cdr3_nt: TGTGCCAGCAGACCGACAGGGTCAGATACGCAGTATTTT

j_call: TRBJ2-1
v_call: TRBV27
clone_size: .
d_call: TRBD1
cdr3_aa: CASGTEGYNEQFF
cdr3_nt: TGTGCCAGCGGGACAGAGGGCTACAATGAGCAGTTCTTC

j_call: TRBJ2-1
v_call: TRBV10-3
clone_size: .
d_call: .
cdr3_aa: CAISLGAGADEQFF
cdr3_nt: TGTGCCATCAGTCTCGGGGCAGGGGCCGATGAGCAGTTCTTC

j_call: TRBJ2-4
v_call: TRBV2
clone_size: .
d_call: .
cdr3_aa: CASSEKGVAKNIQYF
cdr3_nt: TGTGCCAGCAGTGAAAAGGGGGTAGCCAAAAACATTCAGTACTTC

j_call: TRBJ2-3
v_call: TRBV30
clone_size: .
d_call: TRBD2
cdr3_aa: CAWSKGTSGSTDTQYF
cdr3_nt: TGTGCCTGGAGTAAAGGGACTAGCGGATCCACAGATACGCAGTATTTT

j_call: TRBJ2-1
v_call: TRBV11-3
clone_size: .
d_call: TRBD1
cdr3_aa: CASSPRTGQGSNEQFF
cdr3_nt: TGTGCCAGCAGCCCCCGGACGGGACAGGGGTCAAATGAGCAGTTCTTC

j_call: TRBJ2-1
v_call: TRBV19
clone_size: .
d_call: .
cdr3_aa: CASSNSGGNEQFF
cdr3_nt: TGTGCCAGTAGTAACAGCGGAGGCAATGAGCAGTTCTTC

j_call: TRBJ1-3
v_call: TRBV28
clone_size: .
d_call: .
cdr3_aa: CASSGQLISGNTIYF
cdr3_nt: TGTGCCAGCAGTGGACAGTTAATCTCTGGAAACACCATATATTTT

j_call: TRBJ1-4
v_call: TRBV5-1
clone_size: few
d_call: .
cdr3_aa: CASRRGDSPNEKLFF
cdr3_nt: TGCGCCAGCCGGAGGGGGGATTCACCTAATGAAAAACTGTTTTTT

j_call: TRBJ2-1
v_call: TRBV7-2
clone_size: .
d_call: .
cdr3_aa: CASSPRSLGGNEQFF
cdr3_nt: TGTGCCAGCAGCCCCCGGTCCCTGGGGGGCAATGAGCAGTTCTTC

j_call: TRBJ2-5
v_call: TRBV6-5
clone_size: .
d_call: .
cdr3_aa: CASSAVGTTQETQYF
cdr3_nt: TGTGCCAGCAGCGCTGTTGGGACCACCCAAGAGACCCAGTACTTC

j_call: TRBJ1-1
v_call: TRBV29-1
clone_size: once
d_call: .
cdr3_aa: CSASTTNTEAFF
cdr3_nt: TGCAGCGCGAGTACTACGAACACTGAAGCTTTCTTT

j_call: TRBJ2-3
v_call: TRBV5-1
clone_size: .
d_call: .
cdr3_aa: CASREALTLTDTQYF
cdr3_nt: TGCGCCAGCAGAGAAGCTCTGACCCTCACAGATACGCAGTATTTT

j_call: TRBJ2-7
v_call: TRBV19
clone_size: .
d_call: TRBD2
cdr3_aa: CASSNQAGGRYEQYF
cdr3_nt: TGTGCCAGTAGTAACCAAGCGGGAGGGCGGTACGAGCAGTACTTC

j_call: TRBJ2-1
v_call: TRBV7-2
clone_size: .
d_call: TRBD1
cdr3_aa: CASSQDRAEQFF
cdr3_nt: TGTGCCAGCAGCCAGGACAGGGCTGAGCAGTTCTTC

j_call: TRBJ2-7
v_call: TRBV5-4
clone_size: .
d_call: TRBD2
cdr3_aa: CASSPAGTTIYEQYF
cdr3_nt: TGTGCCAGCAGCCCCGCCGGGACTACAATTTACGAGCAGTACTTC

j_call: TRBJ2-2
v_call: TRBV24-1
clone_size: .
d_call: .
cdr3_aa: CATSDSGFTGELFF
cdr3_nt: TGTGCCACCAGTGACTCAGGGTTCACCGGGGAGCTGTTTTTT

j_call: TRBJ2-4
v_call: TRBV2
clone_size: .
d_call: .
cdr3_aa: CASSGPENIQYF
cdr3_nt: TGTGCCAGCAGTGGGCCGGAAAACATTCAGTACTTC

j_call: TRBJ2-3
v_call: TRBV9
clone_size: .
d_call: .
cdr3_aa: CASNEGGGTDTQYF
cdr3_nt: TGTGCCAGCAATGAGGGAGGGGGGACAGATACGCAGTATTTT

j_call: TRBJ2-6
v_call: TRBV2
clone_size: .
d_call: TRBD1
cdr3_aa: CAGGQGATGANVLTF
cdr3_nt: TGTGCCGGGGGACAGGGGGCCACTGGGGCCAACGTCCTGACTTTC